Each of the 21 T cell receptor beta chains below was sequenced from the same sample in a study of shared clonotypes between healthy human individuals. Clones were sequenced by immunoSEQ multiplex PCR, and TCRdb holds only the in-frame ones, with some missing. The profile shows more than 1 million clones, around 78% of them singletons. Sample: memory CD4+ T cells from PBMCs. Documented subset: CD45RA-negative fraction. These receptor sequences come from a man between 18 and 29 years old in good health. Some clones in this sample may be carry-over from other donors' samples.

CDR3 sequence: CASSDLQTSGRANTQYF. The CDR3 DNA follows: TGTGCCAGCAGCGATTTACAGACTAGCGGGAGAGCGAATACGCAGTATTTT. The chain joins TRBV5-4 to TRBJ2-3; 12 bases fit TRBD2. This CDR3 is built from 17 residues. CDR1 and CDR2 from the germline V gene are SGHNT and YYREEE (reference sequence). V shed 4 bases and J 7 bases; nucleotides not matched to a gene: 13.

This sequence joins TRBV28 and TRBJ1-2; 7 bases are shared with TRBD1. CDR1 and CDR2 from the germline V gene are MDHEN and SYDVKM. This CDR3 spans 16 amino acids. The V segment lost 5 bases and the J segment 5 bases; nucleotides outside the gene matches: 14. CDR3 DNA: TGTGCCAGCAGTCAACCGACAGGGCGTGGGGGTTATGGCTACACCTTC. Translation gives CASSQPTGRGGYGYTF.

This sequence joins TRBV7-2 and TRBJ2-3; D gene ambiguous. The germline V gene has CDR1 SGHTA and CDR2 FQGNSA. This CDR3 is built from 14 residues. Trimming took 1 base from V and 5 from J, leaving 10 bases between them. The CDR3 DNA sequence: TGTGCCAGCAGCTTAGGGTTCATCAGAGATACGCAGTATTTT. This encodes CASSLGFIRDTQYF.

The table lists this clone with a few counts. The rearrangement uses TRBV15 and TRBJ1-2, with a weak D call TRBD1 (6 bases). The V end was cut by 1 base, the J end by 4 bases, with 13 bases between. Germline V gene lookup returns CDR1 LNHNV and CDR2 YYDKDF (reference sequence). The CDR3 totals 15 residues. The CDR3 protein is CATSRAGGGGYGYTF. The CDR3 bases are TGTGCCACCAGCAGAGCTGGGGGCGGGGGCTATGGCTACACCTTC.

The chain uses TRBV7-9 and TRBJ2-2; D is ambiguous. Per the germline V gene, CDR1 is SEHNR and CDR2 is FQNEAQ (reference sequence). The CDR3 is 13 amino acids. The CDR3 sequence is CALAAPNTGELFF. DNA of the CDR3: TGTGCGTTGGCGGCCCCGAACACCGGGGAGCTGTTTTTT. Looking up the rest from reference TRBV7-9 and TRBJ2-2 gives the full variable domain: DTGVSQNPRHKITKRGQNVTFRCDPISEHNRLYWYRQTLGQGPEFLTYFQNEAQLEKSRLLSDRFSAERPKGSFSTLEIQRTEQGDSAMYLCALAAPNTGELFFGEGSRLTVL.

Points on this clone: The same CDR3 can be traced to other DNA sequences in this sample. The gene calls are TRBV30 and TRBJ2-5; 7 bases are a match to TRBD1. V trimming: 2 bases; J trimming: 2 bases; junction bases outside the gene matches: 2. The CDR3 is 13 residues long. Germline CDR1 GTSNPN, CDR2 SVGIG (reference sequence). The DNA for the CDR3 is TGTGCCTGGAGTCCGGGACAGCAAGAGACCCAGTACTTC. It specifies CAWSPGQQETQYF.

CDR3 nucleotide sequence: TGTGCCAGCACCATGGGCGGACGGAGCACCTACGAGCAGTACTTC. It specifies CASTMGGRSTYEQYF. The J gene is TRBJ2-7, the V gene TRBV6-1; D is undetermined. CDR1 and CDR2 from the germline V gene are MNHNS and SASEGT. Trimming removed 7 bases from V and 2 bases from J, with 18 bases in between. The CDR3 runs to 15 residues.

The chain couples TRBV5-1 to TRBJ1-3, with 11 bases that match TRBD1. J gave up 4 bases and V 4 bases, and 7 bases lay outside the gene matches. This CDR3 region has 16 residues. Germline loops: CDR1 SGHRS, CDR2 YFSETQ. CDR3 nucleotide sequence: TGCGCCAGCAGCGCAGGACAGGGGGCTCGAGGAAACACCATATATTTT. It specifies CASSAGQGARGNTIYF.

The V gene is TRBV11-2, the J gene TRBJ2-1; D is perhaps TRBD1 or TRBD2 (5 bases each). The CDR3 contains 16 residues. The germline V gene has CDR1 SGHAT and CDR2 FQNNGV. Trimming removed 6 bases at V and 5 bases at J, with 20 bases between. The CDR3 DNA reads TGTGCCAGCAGACGGCCCGGGACCGGGACCAACAATGAGCAGTTCTTC. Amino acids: CASRRPGTGTNNEQFF.

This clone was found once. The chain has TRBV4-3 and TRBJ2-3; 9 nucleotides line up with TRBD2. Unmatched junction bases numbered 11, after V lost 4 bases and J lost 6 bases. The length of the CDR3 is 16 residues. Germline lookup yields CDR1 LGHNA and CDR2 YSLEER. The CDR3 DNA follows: TGCGCCAGCAGCCCCTCGGGACTAGCTCGGGAGGATACGCAGTATTTT. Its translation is CASSPSGLAREDTQYF.

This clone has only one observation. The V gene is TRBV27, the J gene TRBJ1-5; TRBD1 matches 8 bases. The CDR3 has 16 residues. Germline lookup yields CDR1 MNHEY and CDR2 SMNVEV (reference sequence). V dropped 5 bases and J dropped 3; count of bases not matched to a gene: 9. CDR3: CASSPRDRGPNQPQHF. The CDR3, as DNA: TGTGCCAGCAGTCCGAGAGACAGGGGACCCAATCAGCCCCAGCATTTT.

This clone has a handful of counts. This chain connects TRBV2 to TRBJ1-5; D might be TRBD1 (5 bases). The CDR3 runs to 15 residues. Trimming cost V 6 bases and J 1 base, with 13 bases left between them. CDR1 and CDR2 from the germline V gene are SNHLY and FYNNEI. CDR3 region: CASRTHRDSNQPQHF. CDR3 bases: TGTGCCAGCAGGACGCACCGGGACAGCAATCAGCCCCAGCATTTT.

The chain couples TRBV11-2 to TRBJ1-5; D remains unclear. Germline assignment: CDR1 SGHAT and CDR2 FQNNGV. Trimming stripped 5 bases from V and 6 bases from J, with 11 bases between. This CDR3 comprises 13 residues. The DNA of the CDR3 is TGTGCCAGCAGCCGAATGGAGGGTCAGCCCCAGCATTTT. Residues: CASSRMEGQPQHF.

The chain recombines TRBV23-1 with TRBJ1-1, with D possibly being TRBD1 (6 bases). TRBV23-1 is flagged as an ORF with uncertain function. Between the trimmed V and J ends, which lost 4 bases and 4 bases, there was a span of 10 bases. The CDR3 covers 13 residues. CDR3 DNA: TGCGCCAGCAGTCCCCGGGGGCCCACTGAAGCTTTCTTT. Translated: CASSPRGPTEAFF.

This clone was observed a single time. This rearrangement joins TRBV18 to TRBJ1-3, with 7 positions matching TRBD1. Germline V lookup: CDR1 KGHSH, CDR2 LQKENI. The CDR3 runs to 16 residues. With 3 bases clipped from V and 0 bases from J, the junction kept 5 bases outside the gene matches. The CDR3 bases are TGTGCCAGCTCACCTTCACAGGGGAGCTCTGGAAACACCATATATTTT. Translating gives CASSPSQGSSGNTIYF.

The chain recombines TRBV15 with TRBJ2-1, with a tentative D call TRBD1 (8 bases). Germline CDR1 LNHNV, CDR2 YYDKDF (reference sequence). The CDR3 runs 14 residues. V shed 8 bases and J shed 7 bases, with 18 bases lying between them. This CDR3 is CATQGAGVGNEQFF. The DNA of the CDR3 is TGTGCCACCCAGGGGGCGGGAGTGGGGAATGAGCAGTTCTTC. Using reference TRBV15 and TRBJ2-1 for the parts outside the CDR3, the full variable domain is DAMVIQNPRYQVTQFGKPVTLSCSQTLNHNVMYWYQQKSSQAPKLLFHYYDKDFNNEADTPDNFQSRRPNTSFCFLDIRSPGLGDTAMYLCATQGAGVGNEQFFGPGTRLTVL.

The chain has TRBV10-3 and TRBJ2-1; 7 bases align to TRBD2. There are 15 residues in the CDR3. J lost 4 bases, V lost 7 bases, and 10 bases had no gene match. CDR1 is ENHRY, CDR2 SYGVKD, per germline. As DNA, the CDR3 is TGTGCCATCAAAGACGGGAGGCACCTATACAATGAGCAGTTCTTC. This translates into CAIKDGRHLYNEQFF.

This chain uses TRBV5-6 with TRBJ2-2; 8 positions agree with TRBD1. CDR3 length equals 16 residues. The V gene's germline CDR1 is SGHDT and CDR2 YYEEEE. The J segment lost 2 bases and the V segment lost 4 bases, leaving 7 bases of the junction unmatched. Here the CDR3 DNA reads TGTGCCAGCAGCCAATCGGACAGGGCCAACACCGGGGAGCTGTTTTTT. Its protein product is CASSQSDRANTGELFF.

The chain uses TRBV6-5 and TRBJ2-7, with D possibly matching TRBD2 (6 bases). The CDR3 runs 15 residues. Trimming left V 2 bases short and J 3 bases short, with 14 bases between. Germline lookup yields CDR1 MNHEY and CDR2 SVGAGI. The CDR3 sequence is CASSYRTTKNYEQYF. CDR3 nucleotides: TGTGCCAGCAGTTACAGGACTACCAAGAACTACGAGCAGTACTTC.

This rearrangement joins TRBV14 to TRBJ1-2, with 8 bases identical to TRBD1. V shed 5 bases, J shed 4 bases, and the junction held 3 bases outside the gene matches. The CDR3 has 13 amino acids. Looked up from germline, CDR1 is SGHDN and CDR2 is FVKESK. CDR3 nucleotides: TGTGCCAGCAGCTTCGACAGGGGCTATGGCTACACCTTC. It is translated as CASSFDRGYGYTF.

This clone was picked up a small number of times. The CDR3 is CASSPQPDTEAFF. DNA of the CDR3: TGTGCCAGCAGCCCGCAACCGGACACTGAAGCTTTCTTT. The chain joins TRBV7-9 to TRBJ1-1, with D unresolved. Trimming left V 5 bases short and J 3 bases short, with 10 bases between. The CDR3 covers 13 residues. The germline gives CDR1 SEHNR, CDR2 FQNEAQ (reference sequence).